Detailed here is one T cell receptor (beta chain). These data come from a study of T cell changes during pregnancy in multiple sclerosis. The CDR3 sequence is 15 residues long. Trimming stripped 1 base from V and 11 bases from J, with 17 bases between. Looked up from germline, CDR1 is MNHEY and CDR2 is SVGAGI. Some clones are missing from TCRdb's copy, which holds only in-frame ones; the method was immunoSEQ multiplex PCR. The sample has tens of thousands of clones; roughly nine tenths are singletons. The TCR sequence derives from a female donor with multiple sclerosis, enrolled in a pregnancy study. Sequencing was performed on CD4+ T cells from peripheral blood mononuclear cells, taken in the second trimester of pregnancy. The rearrangement joins TRBV6-5 to TRBJ1-4; TRBD1 is a possible D gene (5 bases). CDR3 in amino acids: CASSYFGGRADKLFF. CDR3 in DNA: TGTGCCAGCAGTTACTTTGGGGGGAGGGCTGACAAACTGTTTTTT.